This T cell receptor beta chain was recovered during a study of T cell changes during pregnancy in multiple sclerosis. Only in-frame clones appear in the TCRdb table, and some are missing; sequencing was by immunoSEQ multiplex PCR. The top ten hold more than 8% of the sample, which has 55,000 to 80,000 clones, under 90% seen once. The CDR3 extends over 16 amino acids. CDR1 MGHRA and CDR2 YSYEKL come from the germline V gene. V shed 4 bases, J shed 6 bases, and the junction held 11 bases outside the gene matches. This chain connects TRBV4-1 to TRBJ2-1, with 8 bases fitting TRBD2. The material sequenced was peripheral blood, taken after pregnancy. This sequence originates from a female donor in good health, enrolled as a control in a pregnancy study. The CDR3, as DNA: TGCGCCAGCAGCCCCCTGGGGACTAGTATCGTCAATGAGCAGTTCTTC. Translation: CASSPLGTSIVNEQFF.